This T cell receptor beta chain stems from a study of T cell responses to AZD1222 COVID-19 vaccine. Study-wide context: Pooling of second doses given at about 4 or about 12 weeks was done. Study-wide results and caveats: Baseline antibody screening turned up just five to seven seropositive AZD1222 recipients. Targets within unmutated variant regions were reportedly found for nearly half of spike-specific TCRs. Clonal diversity may have been underestimated in mostly white British donors.

Trimming left V 3 bases short and J 8 bases short, with 20 bases between. From germline, CDR1 is MNHEY and CDR2 SMNVEV (reference sequence). CDR3 size: 17 residues. Points on this clone: Its matching antigen is unknown.

Assay used: immunoSEQ multiplex PCR; TCRdb lists only in-frame clones, some missing. The sample yields some 100,000 clones, roughly nine tenths seen once. Material: peripheral blood, obtained on day 0 of AZD1222 vaccination. The TCR was taken from an adult in good health. The chain carries TRBV27 and TRBJ1-6, with a weak D call TRBD1 (5 bases). In nucleotides, the CDR3 is TGTGCCAGCAGTTTGGAGGGTGCCGGGTGGGGGGATTCACCCCTCCACTTT. This sequence encodes CASSLEGAGWGDSPLHF.